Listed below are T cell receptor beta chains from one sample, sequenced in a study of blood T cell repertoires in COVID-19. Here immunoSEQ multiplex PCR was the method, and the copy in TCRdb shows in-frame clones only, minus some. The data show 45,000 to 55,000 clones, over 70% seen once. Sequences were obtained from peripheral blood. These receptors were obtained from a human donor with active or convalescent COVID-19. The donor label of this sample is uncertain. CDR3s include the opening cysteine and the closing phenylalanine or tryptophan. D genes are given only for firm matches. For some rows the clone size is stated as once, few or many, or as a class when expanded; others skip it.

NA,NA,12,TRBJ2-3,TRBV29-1,TGCAGCTTACAGTTCACCGGAGATACGCAGTATTTT,CSLQFTGDTQYF
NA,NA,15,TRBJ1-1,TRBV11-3,TGTGCCAGCAGCTTCTATGACCAAGTGAGGACTGAAGCTTTCTTT,CASSFYDQVRTEAFF
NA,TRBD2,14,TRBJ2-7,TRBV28,TGTGCCAGCAGTTTTGAACTAGCGGAGTACGAGCAGTACTTC,CASSFELAEYEQYF
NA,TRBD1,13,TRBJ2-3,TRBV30,TGTGCCTGGAGCCGCAGGGGGCTGGATACGCAGTATTTT,CAWSRRGLDTQYF
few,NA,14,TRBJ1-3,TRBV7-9,TGTGCCAGCAGCTTGTCCATCTCTGGAAACACCATATATTTT,CASSLSISGNTIYF
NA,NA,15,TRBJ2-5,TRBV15,TGTGCCACCAGCATGCGGCGGAGTCTCCAAGAGACCCAGTACTTC,CATSMRRSLQETQYF
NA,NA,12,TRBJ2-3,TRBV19,TGTGCCTCTAGAGAGAACTGGAATACGCAGTATTTT,CASRENWNTQYF
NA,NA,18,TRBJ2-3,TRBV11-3,TGTGCCAGCAGCCCCCCCCGGGGGAGAGACTCTAGCACAGATACGCAGTATTTT,CASSPPRGRDSSTDTQYF
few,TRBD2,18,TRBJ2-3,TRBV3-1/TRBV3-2,TGTGCCAGCAGCCTAAAGGGGAGTAGCGGGAGGGCCCCCCACACGCAGTATTTT,CASSLKGSSGRAPHTQYF
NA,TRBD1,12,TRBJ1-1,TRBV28,TGTGCCAGCAGTTGGCGACAGGGTGGGGCTTTCTTT,CASSWRQGGAFF
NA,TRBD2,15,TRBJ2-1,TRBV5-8,TGTGCCAGCAGCGACCGGACTAGCGGGAGGCTTGAGCAGTTCTTC,CASSDRTSGRLEQFF
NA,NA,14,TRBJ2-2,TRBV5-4,TGTGCCAGCAGCAACCAGACTAGGGCCGGGGAGCTGTTTTTT,CASSNQTRAGELFF